Sequencing of this T cell receptor beta chain was carried out in a study of prognosis after radiotherapy for stage I lung cancer. The study, taken as a whole, reports: Median unique TCR clone counts of roughly 10,000 versus 7,000 showed a fall after stereotactic body radiation therapy.

Trimming left V 4 bases short and J 2 bases short, with 14 bases between. The CDR3 is 16 residues long. In germline, CDR1 is LNHDA, CDR2 SQIVND (reference sequence). Each of the patients had no lymph node involvement on CT and PET/CT and no prior chemotherapy, radiotherapy or other malignancies. The authors drew around 5.9 milliliters of peripheral blood at each of two time points. This clonotype was recorded many times. The antigen is not known. Amplicons of TCR beta CDR3 were generated from genomic DNA by two-round multiplex PCR. Primers specific to each TRBV and TRBJ gene drove first-round PCR. It was universal primers that the second PCR round used. TCRdb ran MiXCR on the multiplex PCR reads and lists one entry per CDR3 protein. The sample has tens of thousands of distinct CDR3 sequences; around 22% are singletons.

This receptor was obtained from a donor aged 50 or older with non-small cell lung cancer. The V gene is TRBV19, the J gene TRBJ2-2, with a tentative D call TRBD2 (6 bases). The starting material was PBMCs, obtained before or after stereotactic body radiation therapy (not recorded which). CDR3 protein: CASSTQGTLNTGELFF. CDR3 bases: TGTGCCAGTAGTACCCAAGGGACTTTAAACACCGGGGAGCTGTTTTTT.